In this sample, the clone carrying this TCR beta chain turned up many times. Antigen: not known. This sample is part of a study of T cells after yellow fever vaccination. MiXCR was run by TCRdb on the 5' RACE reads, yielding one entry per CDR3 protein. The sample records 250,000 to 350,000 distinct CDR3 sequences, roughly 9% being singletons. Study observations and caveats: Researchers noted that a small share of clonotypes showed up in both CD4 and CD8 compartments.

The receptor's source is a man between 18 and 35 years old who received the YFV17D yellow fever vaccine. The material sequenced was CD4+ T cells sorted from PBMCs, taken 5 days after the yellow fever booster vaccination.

The CDR3 here is CAIRAGGYTF. The CDR3, as DNA: TGTGCCATCAGGGCGGGAGGCTACACCTTC. This sequence joins TRBV10-3 and TRBJ1-2; D is unresolved. The CDR3 totals 10 residues. The germline V and J ends were trimmed by 6 bases and 8 bases, with 7 bases remaining between them. Per germline, CDR1 ENHRY and CDR2 SYGVKD.